This entry features one T cell receptor beta chain sequence. Its antigen is not known. This record comes from a study of T-cell reconstitution after alpha-beta-depleted transplantation in children. Using unique molecular identifiers, the investigators prepared the TCRbeta library. TCRdb passed the PCR reads through MiXCR, listing each CDR3 protein once. The sample includes about 590,000 distinct CDR3 sequences, 13% of them seen just once. The CDR3 length is 14 residues. The trim removed 5 bases at V and 9 bases at J, leaving 9 bases unmatched. Germline CDR1 LGHDT, CDR2 YNNKEL (reference sequence). Whole-study results and caveats: It was reported that alpha-beta T cells came from several hundred expanded graft clones (about two months after transplant). T-cell counts and diversity were attributed mostly to newly produced T cells one year after transplant. Some patients' high day-60 TCRbeta diversity was traced to surviving recipient T cells and thymic progenitors.

The sample was PBMCs, mostly from graft donor cells, taken 360 days after TCRalphabeta/CD19-depleted stem cell transplant. The sequence came from a male patient between 5 and 17 years old who had a stem cell transplant for acute myeloid leukemia, so the T cells may come from the graft donor. The V gene is TRBV3-1, the J gene TRBJ2-7, with TRBD2 identical over 11 bases. The CDR3 region has the DNA TGTGCCAGCAGCTTCCAGATAGCGGGAGGGGGGCAGTACTTC. It encodes CASSFQIAGGGQYF.